The T cell receptor beta chain described here comes from a study of T cell repertoires in cytomegalovirus infection. Looking at the study overall: CMV epitopes, recently identified HLA-C-restricted and well-studied HLA-B-restricted, were used. Indications came from public TCR beta signatures; they pointed to CMV infection and to a matching HLA type.

From the reads, TCRdb called clonotypes with MiXCR, one entry per CDR3 protein. Here the sample spans a few hundred thousand distinct CDR3 sequences, 25% to 30% being singletons. The V gene's germline CDR1 is MNHNY and CDR2 SVGAGI (reference sequence). The CDR3 length is 15 residues. Trimming removed 2 bases at V and 5 bases at J, with 14 bases between. Study-level findings and limits: It was HLA-C-restricted CMV-specific TCR beta clonotypes that dominated the response ex vivo. Cumulative public TCR beta family frequency identified carriers of CMV plus the relevant HLA.

With regard to this clonotype: The antigen remains unidentified.

The chain has TRBV6-6 and TRBJ2-3; D possibly uses TRBD1 or TRBD2 (5 bases each). The sequence derives from a human donor in good health (CMV status not recorded). Some clones in this sample may be carry-over from other donors' samples. The sample here was cultured PBMCs, taken from culture after CMV antigen stimulation. The CDR3 reads CASSYPEGQGDTQYF. DNA of the CDR3: TGTGCCAGCAGTTACCCAGAGGGCCAGGGAGATACGCAGTATTTT.